This T cell receptor (beta chain) was observed in a study of blood T cell repertoires in COVID-19. Study summary: Samples taken during acute and convalescent COVID-19 were collected in the United States, Italy and Spain. Sources were T cells, B-cell-depleted T cells, or PBMCs; the material itself was cDNA or gDNA.

Libraries were prepared by immunoSEQ multiplex PCR; TCRdb keeps only in-frame clonotypes and omits some of them. The sample gives fewer than 120,000 clones, around nine tenths of which show up once; 4.5% to 5% is in the top ten. V was clipped by 0 bases and J by 0 bases, with 18 bases between them. This CDR3 spans 19 amino acids. CDR1 and CDR2 from the germline V gene are SGHNT and YENEEA. This chain uses TRBV11-3 with TRBJ2-1; D may be TRBD2 (6 bases). Sequenced input: peripheral blood. This receptor was taken from a human donor in a cohort sampled during active COVID-19. The CDR3: CASSLDGSSSAGSYNEQFF. The CDR3 nucleotides are TGTGCCAGCAGCTTAGATGGGTCTTCTAGCGCTGGCTCCTACAATGAGCAGTTCTTC.